This TCR beta chain was identified in a study of blood T cell repertoires in COVID-19. Methods used by the authors: Using reference gene primer amplification, nucleated cell counts were estimated. TCRdb's table, derived via immunoSEQ multiplex PCR, lists solely in-frame clones and lacks some. D and trimming come from the DNA, and the V and J calls and clone size come from that table. The sample lists 64,000 or so clones, 86% occurring once. V was pared by 3 bases and J by 7 bases, with 9 bases between. CDR3 length: 12 residues. Germline CDR1 reads MGHRA; CDR2 reads YSYEKL. This receptor was identified in a middle-aged man with acute or convalescent COVID-19. The rearrangement joins TRBV4-1 to TRBJ1-1; D gene uncertain. Specimen: peripheral blood. In DNA, the CDR3 is TGCGCCAGCAGCCATCCCGGACTTGAAGCTTTCTTT. This gives the protein CASSHPGLEAFF.